This T cell receptor (beta chain) is drawn from a study of blood T cell repertoires in COVID-19. Background on the study: Donors in the United States, Italy and Spain gave samples during acute or convalescent COVID-19. In each case, the material was cDNA or gDNA derived from T cells, B-cell-depleted T cells, or PBMCs.

Enrollment of patients from Seattle took place during active infection, with longitudinal follow-up. In the original workflow: Scientists estimated how many nucleated cells there were by amplifying reference gene primers. Sequencing was performed with immunoSEQ multiplex PCR; in TCRdb, only in-frame clones are kept and a portion is missing. The DNA was the basis for D and trimming; V, J and clone size are from that table. The data hold roughly 570,000 clones, with roughly 91% observed a single time. Germline V lookup: CDR1 MNHEY, CDR2 SMNVEV (reference sequence). V lost 2 bases to trimming and J lost 7 bases, with 11 bases between them. The CDR3 sequence is 13 residues long.

Sequencing was performed on peripheral blood. The chain has TRBV27 and TRBJ1-1; D gene ambiguous. The source is a woman between 50 and 59 years old with COVID-19, enrolled during active disease. CDR3 loop: CASSLGISLEAFF. The CDR3 DNA is TGTGCCAGCAGTTTAGGTATTAGTCTTGAAGCTTTCTTT.